This TCR beta chain was recovered during a study of blood T cell repertoires in COVID-19. About the research overall: In each case, the material was cDNA or gDNA derived from T cells, B-cell-depleted T cells, or PBMCs.

Methods used by the authors: Nucleated cell counts were estimated from reference gene primer amplification. Profiled with immunoSEQ multiplex PCR; TCRdb holds only in-frame clones, not every one. The V and J calls and the clone size are those of that table, but D and trimming were determined from the DNA. The repertoire holds 150,000 to 200,000 clones, with 70% to 90% as singletons. CDR1 and CDR2 from the germline V gene are LGHNA and YSLEER. With V trimmed by 5 bases and J by 8 bases, 9 bases remained unmatched. The CDR3 has 14 amino acids. This sequence originates from a human donor in a cohort sampled during active COVID-19. The specimen sequenced was peripheral blood. The chain combines TRBV4-3 with TRBJ2-1; 7 bases map to TRBD1. The CDR3 here is CASSATGLVHEQFF. As DNA, the CDR3 is TGCGCCAGCAGCGCGACAGGGCTCGTCCATGAGCAGTTCTTC.